The 11 T cell receptor beta chains below were found in one sample sequenced in a study of T cell responses to AZD1222 COVID-19 vaccine. Produced via immunoSEQ multiplex PCR; TCRdb's table is partial and in-frame only. The top ten clones hold about 5% of a sample with some 150,000 clones, over 75% of them seen once. The sample consisted of peripheral blood, taken 28 days after the second dose of the MenACWY control vaccine. Every receptor here comes from an adult who received the MenACWY meningococcal vaccine as a control.

This chain links TRBV6-5 with TRBJ1-5, with no clear D. V was cut by 6 bases and J by 5 bases, with 8 bases left in between. This CDR3 is built from 12 residues. Germline V lookup: CDR1 MNHEY, CDR2 SVGAGI. CDR3 DNA: TGTGCCAGCAGCCGTTGGGATCAGCCCCAGCATTTT. Protein: CASSRWDQPQHF.

A remark on this clone: One end of the junction varies from germline; a read error may be responsible. The genes are TRBV14 and TRBJ1-1; D unclear. CDR3 length: 11 amino acids. Germline loops: CDR1 SGHDN, CDR2 FVKESK. CDR3 residues: CASSQDKTHNF. CDR3 nucleotides: TGTGCCAGCAGCCAAGATAAAACCCACAACTTT.

The V call is TRBV5-1, the J call TRBJ2-2; no clear D. The V end was cut by 4 bases, the J end by 4 bases, with 11 bases between. Germline CDR1 is SGHRS and CDR2 is YFSETQ. The CDR3 totals 14 residues. The DNA of the CDR3 is TGCGCCAGCAGCCAGAAGTCGAGCACCGGGGAGCTGTTTTTT. Its translation is CASSQKSSTGELFF.

This chain uses TRBV30 with TRBJ1-1; tentative D call: TRBD1 (5 bases). There are 13 residues in the CDR3. V lost 0 bases, J lost 6 bases, and 11 bases lay in between. Looked up from germline, CDR1 is GTSNPN and CDR2 is SVGIG (reference sequence). DNA for the CDR3: TGTGCCTGGAGTGTAATGCAGGGCGCTGAAGCTTTCTTT. Residues: CAWSVMQGAEAFF.

This chain joins TRBV6-2 or TRBV6-3 and TRBJ1-5; tentatively, D is TRBD1 (5 bases). The germline gives CDR1 MNHEY, CDR2 SVGEGT. This CDR3 comprises 14 residues. The V end lost 1 base, the J end lost 11 bases, and 15 bases lay between the germline ends. CDR3 coding DNA: TGTGCCAGCAGTTACTTGGGGACGGGCATGGCCCAGCATTTT. It specifies CASSYLGTGMAQHF.

The V call is TRBV7-2, the J call TRBJ2-7, with TRBD1 matching 7 bases. V was clipped by 4 bases and J by 3 bases; unmatched bases: 6. CDR3 length equals 14 residues. Germline V gene sequence: CDR1 SGHTA, CDR2 FQGNSA. The CDR3 nucleotides are TGTGCCAGCAGCTCCGGGACAGCCTACTACGAGCAGTACTTC. Its protein product is CASSSGTAYYEQYF.

The V gene is TRBV6-1, the J gene TRBJ2-1, with unresolved D. There are 16 residues in the CDR3. Trimming shortened V by 3 bases and J by 0 bases, and 12 bases separated the two germline ends. Germline values: CDR1 MNHNS, CDR2 SASEGT. CDR3 sequence: CASSDAVLSSYNEQFF. CDR3 coding DNA: TGTGCCAGCAGTGACGCCGTCTTAAGCTCCTACAATGAGCAGTTCTTC.

The chain links TRBV6-2 or TRBV6-3 to TRBJ1-2; D is uncertain. The germline gives CDR1 MNHEY, CDR2 SVGEGT. With 6 bases removed from V and 0 bases from J, the gap between germline ends came to 8 bases. The CDR3 runs to 13 residues. CDR3 protein: CASSSNPNYGYTF. CDR3 in DNA: TGTGCCAGCAGCTCTAATCCTAACTATGGCTACACCTTC.

The rearrangement joins TRBV2 to TRBJ2-3; unclear D gene. Trimming took 4 bases from V and 0 from J, leaving 11 bases between them. There are 15 residues in the CDR3. The germline CDR1 and CDR2 sequences are SNHLY and FYNNEI. CDR3 bases: TGTGCCAGCAGTGTTGGTAGGACGAGCACAGATACGCAGTATTTT. This sequence encodes CASSVGRTSTDTQYF.

The genes are TRBV18 and TRBJ1-2; 10 bases line up with TRBD1. The CDR3 contains 13 residues. The V gene's germline CDR1 is KGHSH and CDR2 LQKENI. With V trimmed by 3 bases and J by 9 bases, 4 bases remained unmatched. The CDR3 spells CASSPGQGDRYTF. The DNA for the CDR3 is TGTGCCAGCTCACCTGGACAGGGGGATCGCTACACCTTC. The full variable domain, with the rest looked up from reference TRBV18 and TRBJ1-2, is NAGVMQNPRHLVRRRGQEARLRCSPMKGHSHVYWYRQLPEEGLKFMVYLQKENIIDESGMPKERFSAEFPKEGPSILRIQQVVRGDSAAYFCASSPGQGDRYTFGSGTRLTVV.

The V gene is TRBV6-6, the J gene TRBJ1-1; D is uncertain. Trimming cost V 7 bases and J 2 bases, with 11 bases left between them. Germline-derived CDR1 and CDR2 are MNHNY and SVGAGI (reference sequence). The CDR3 has 13 residues. CDR3 sequence: CASNLGLNTEAFF. CDR3 sequence (DNA): TGTGCCAGCAACTTGGGCCTAAACACTGAAGCTTTCTTT.